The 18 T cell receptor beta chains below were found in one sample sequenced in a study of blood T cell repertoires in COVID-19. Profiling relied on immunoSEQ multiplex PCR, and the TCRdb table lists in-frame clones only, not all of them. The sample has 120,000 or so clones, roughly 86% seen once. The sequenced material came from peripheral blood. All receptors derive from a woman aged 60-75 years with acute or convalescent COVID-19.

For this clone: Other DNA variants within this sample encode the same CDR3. The CDR3 DNA is TGTGCCAGCAGTCTCGACAGGGGCGGCTACACCTTC. Translated: CASSLDRGGYTF. The rearrangement joins TRBV12-3 or TRBV12-4 to TRBJ1-2; 8 bases align to TRBD1. This CDR3 has 12 residues. After removal of 5 bases from V and 8 bases from J, the junction contained 4 bases not matched to a gene.

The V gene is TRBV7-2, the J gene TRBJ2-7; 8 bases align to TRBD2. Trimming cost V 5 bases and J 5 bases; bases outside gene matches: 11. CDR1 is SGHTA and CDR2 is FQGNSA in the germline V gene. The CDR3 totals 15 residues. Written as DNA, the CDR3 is TGTGCCAGCAGCCTCGGGGGGGCGGGACCGAACGAGCAGTACGTC. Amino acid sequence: CASSLGGAGPNEQYV.

The DNA for the CDR3 is TGTGCCAGCAGTTACTCGCGGACCCAACGGGGTGAAAAACTGTTTTTT. Encoded protein: CASSYSRTQRGEKLFF. The gene calls are TRBV6-2 or TRBV6-3 and TRBJ1-4; D not resolved. CDR1 is MNHEY, CDR2 SVGEGT, per germline. Trimming removed 0 bases at V and 7 bases at J, with 15 bases between. This CDR3 region has 16 residues.

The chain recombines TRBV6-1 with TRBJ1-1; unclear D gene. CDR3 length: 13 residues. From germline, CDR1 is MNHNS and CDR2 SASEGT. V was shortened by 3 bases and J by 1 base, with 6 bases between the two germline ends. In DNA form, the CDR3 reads TGTGCCAGCAGTGAGTCTTCGAACACTGAAGCTTTCTTT. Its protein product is CASSESSNTEAFF.

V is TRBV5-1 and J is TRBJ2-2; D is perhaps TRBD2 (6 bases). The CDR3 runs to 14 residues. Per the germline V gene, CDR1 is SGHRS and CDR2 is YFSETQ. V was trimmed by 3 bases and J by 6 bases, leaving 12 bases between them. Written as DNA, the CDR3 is TGCGCCAGCAGCTGGCCCGGGAGTTCCGGGGAGCTGTTTTTT. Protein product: CASSWPGSSGELFF. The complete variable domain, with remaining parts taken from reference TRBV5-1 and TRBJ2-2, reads KAGVTQTPRYLIKTRGQQVTLSCSPISGHRSVSWYQQTPGQGLQFLFEYFSETQRNKGNFPGRFSGRQFSNSRSEMNVSTLELGDSALYLCASSWPGSSGELFFGEGSRLTVL.

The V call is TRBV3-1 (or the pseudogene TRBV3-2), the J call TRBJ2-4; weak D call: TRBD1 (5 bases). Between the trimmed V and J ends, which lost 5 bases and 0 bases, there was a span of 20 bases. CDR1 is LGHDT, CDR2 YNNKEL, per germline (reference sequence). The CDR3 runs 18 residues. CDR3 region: CASSFGVRGQLAKNIQYF. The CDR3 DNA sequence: TGTGCCAGCAGCTTTGGGGTTCGAGGACAACTAGCCAAAAACATTCAGTACTTC.

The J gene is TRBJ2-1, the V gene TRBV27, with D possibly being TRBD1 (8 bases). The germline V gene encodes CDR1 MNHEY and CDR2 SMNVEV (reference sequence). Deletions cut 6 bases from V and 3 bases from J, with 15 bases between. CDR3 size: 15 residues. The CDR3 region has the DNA TGTGCCAGCAGCAGCGGGACAGGCTTCTACAATGAGCAGTTCTTC. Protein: CASSSGTGFYNEQFF.

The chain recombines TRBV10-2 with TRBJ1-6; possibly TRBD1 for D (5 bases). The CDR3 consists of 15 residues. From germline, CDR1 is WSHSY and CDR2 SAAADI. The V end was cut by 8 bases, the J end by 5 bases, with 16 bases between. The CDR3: CASGRGALNNSPLHF. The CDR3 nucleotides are TGCGCCAGCGGGAGGGGCGCACTCAATAATTCACCCCTCCACTTT.

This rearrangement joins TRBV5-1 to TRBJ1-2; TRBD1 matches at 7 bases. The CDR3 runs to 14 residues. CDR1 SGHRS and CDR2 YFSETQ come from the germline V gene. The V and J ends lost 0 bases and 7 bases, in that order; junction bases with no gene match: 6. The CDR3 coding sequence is TGCGCCAGCAGCTTGGACGTAGGGGGCTTTGGCTACACCTTC. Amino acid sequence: CASSLDVGGFGYTF. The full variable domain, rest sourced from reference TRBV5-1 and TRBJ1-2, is KAGVTQTPRYLIKTRGQQVTLSCSPISGHRSVSWYQQTPGQGLQFLFEYFSETQRNKGNFPGRFSGRQFSNSRSEMNVSTLELGDSALYLCASSLDVGGFGYTFGSGTRLTVV.

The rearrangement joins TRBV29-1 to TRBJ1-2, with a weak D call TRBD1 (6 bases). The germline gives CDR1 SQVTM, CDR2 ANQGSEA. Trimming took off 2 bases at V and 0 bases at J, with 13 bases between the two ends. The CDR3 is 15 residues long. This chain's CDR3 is CSVEPRDTANYGYTF. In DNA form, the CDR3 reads TGCAGCGTTGAACCCCGGGACACCGCTAACTATGGCTACACCTTC.

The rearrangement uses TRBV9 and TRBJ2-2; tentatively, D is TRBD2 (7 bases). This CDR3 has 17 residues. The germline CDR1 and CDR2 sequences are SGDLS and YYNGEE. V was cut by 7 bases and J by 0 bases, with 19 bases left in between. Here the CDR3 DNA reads TGTGCCAGCCACGAGGGGGGGTTGGGCACGAACACCGGGGAGCTGTTTTTT. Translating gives CASHEGGLGTNTGELFF.

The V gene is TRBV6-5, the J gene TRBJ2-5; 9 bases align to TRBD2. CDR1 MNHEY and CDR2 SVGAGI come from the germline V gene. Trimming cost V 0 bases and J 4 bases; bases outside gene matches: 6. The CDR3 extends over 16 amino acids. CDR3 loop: CASSYSMAGGAETQYF. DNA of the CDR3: TGTGCCAGCAGTTACTCTATGGCGGGAGGGGCAGAGACCCAGTACTTC.

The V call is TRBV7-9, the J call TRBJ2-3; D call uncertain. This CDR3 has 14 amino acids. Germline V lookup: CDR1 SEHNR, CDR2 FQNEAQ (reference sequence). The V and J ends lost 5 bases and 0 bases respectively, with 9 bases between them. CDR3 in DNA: TGTGCCAGCAGCGCCTATCTTAGCACAGATACGCAGTATTTT. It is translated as CASSAYLSTDTQYF.

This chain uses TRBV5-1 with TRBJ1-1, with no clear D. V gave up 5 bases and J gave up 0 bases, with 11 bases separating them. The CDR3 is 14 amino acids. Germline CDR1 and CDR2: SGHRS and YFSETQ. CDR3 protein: CASRPGVMNTEAFF. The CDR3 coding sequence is TGCGCCAGCAGACCCGGGGTCATGAACACTGAAGCTTTCTTT.

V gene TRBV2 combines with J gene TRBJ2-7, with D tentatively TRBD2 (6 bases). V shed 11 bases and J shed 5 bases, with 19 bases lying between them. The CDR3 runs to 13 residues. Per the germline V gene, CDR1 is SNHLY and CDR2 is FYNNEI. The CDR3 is CAGAGRPPHEQYF. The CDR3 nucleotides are TGTGCCGGGGCGGGACGGCCACCCCACGAGCAGTACTTC.

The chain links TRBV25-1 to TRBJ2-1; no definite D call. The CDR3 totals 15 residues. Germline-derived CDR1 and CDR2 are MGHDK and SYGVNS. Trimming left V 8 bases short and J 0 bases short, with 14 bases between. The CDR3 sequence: CASQKSFTSYNEQFF. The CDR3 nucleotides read TGTGCCAGCCAGAAATCCTTTACCTCCTACAATGAGCAGTTCTTC.

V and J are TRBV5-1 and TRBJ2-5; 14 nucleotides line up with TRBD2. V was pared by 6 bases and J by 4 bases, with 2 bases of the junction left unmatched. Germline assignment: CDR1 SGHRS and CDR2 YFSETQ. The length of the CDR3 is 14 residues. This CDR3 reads CASMGTSGRETQYF. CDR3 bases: TGCGCCAGCATGGGGACTAGCGGGAGAGAGACCCAGTACTTC.

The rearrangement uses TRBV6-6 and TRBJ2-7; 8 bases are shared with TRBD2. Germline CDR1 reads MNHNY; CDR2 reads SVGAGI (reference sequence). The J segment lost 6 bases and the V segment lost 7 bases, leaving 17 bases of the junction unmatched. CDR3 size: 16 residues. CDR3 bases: TGTGCCAGCATTAGGGGGATTGGCGGGAGGTTCCCCGAGCAGTACTTC. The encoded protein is CASIRGIGGRFPEQYF.